The sequence of this T cell receptor beta chain was determined in a study of blood T cell repertoires in COVID-19. The age range of participants was about 18 to 100 years, with residence in about two dozen US areas. Symptom resolution, clearance, or two negative PCRs marked the recovered donors of Cohort 3. V was pared by 3 bases and J by 6 bases, with 7 bases of the junction left unmatched. CDR1 and CDR2 (germline): KGHSH, LQKENI. The CDR3 is made up of 14 amino acids. TCRdb's copy holds only in-frame clones and misses some; the assay was immunoSEQ multiplex PCR. The sample contains 200,000 to 250,000 clones, about 85% of which appear only once. This clone was observed once.

The specimen sequenced was PBMCs or T cells enriched from blood (not recorded which). The receptor's source is a man younger than 40 who had recovered from COVID-19. The chain recombines TRBV18 with TRBJ1-1, with 7 bases fitting TRBD1. CDR3 DNA: TGTGCCAGCTCACCCGGACAGGAGGACGCTGAAGCTTTCTTT. It yields the protein CASSPGQEDAEAFF.